This T cell receptor (beta chain) was retrieved from a study of blood T cell repertoires in COVID-19. Trimming took 4 bases from V and 3 from J; bases not matched to a gene: 16. The CDR3 is 19 amino acids. Per the study methods: How many nucleated cells were present was estimated from reference gene primer amplification. The protocol was immunoSEQ multiplex PCR, while the TCRdb copy is restricted to in-frame clones and leaves out a portion. The V and J calls and clone size were taken over from that table, and D and trimming were inferred from the DNA. The sample carries roughly 66,000 clones, over 80% recorded once.

Input material: peripheral blood. The genes are TRBV5-3 and TRBJ2-7; 13 nucleotides agree with TRBD2. Being an ORF, TRBV5-3 has a function that is uncertain. This TCR was recovered from a human donor in a cohort sampled during active COVID-19. CDR3 loop: CARSQTGLAGARRGYEQYF. CDR3 nucleotides: TGTGCCAGAAGCCAAACCGGACTAGCGGGGGCCCGACGGGGCTACGAGCAGTACTTC.